The T cell receptor (beta chain) described here comes from a study of human T cells and chemical hapten exposure. The wider study: TCR yield per sample varied, mainly due to pooled library volumes. Regarding the study as a whole: The study found that DPC sensitization did not change TCRs above 1 in 1000 frequency.

The germline CDR1 and CDR2 sequences are MGHDK and SYGVNS. Trimming left V 7 bases short and J 1 base short, with 10 bases between. This CDR3 is 13 amino acids long. A remark on this clonotype: Its antigen is undetermined.

Time point indicated: healthy volunteer bleed at 6 weeks. The total RNA was obtained from whole blood that was not fractionated. How the authors handled the data: A per-sample median of around 88,000 TCRs was observed, with counts ranging from roughly 20,000 to 750,000. TCRdb called the RACE reads again in MiXCR, with one record for every CDR3 protein. TCRdb's processing, not the study's, gives the V and J calls here. The sample has about 77,000 distinct CDR3 sequences, around 9.4% seen once. Sequencing was performed on whole blood. V gene TRBV25-1 combines with J gene TRBJ1-1; a possible D gene is TRBD1 (5 bases). The TCR was taken from a female donor in good health. Some clones in this sample may be carry-over from other donors' samples. This chain's CDR3 is CASTQTGNTEAFF. In DNA form, the CDR3 reads TGTGCCAGCACCCAAACAGGGAACACTGAAGCTTTCTTT. Based on the CDR3 plus reference TRBV25-1 and TRBJ1-1, the full variable domain is EADIYQTPRYLVIGTGKKITLECSQTMGHDKMYWYQQDPGMELHLIHYSYGVNSTEKGDLSSESTVSRIRTEHFPLTLESARPSHTSQYLCASTQTGNTEAFFGQGTRLTVV.